These 16 T cell receptor beta chains share one sample of origin, sequenced in a study of cytomegalovirus exposure and HLA in healthy donors. PCR primers comprised 60 Vbeta and 13 Jbeta primers. The protocol was immunoSEQ multiplex PCR, while the TCRdb copy is restricted to in-frame clones and leaves out a portion. Of around 140,000 clones listed, about 64% are singletons. Sequencing used PBMCs. The receptors derive from a woman between 40 and 50 years old in good health and CMV-seronegative.

This chain connects TRBV5-6 to TRBJ1-5, with TRBD1 matching over 7 bases. Germline CDR1 and CDR2: SGHDT and YYEEEE. The CDR3 has 13 amino acids. V trimming: 0 bases; J trimming: 6 bases; junction bases outside the gene matches: 0. CDR3 loop: CASSLGQGQPQHF. CDR3 DNA: TGTGCCAGCAGCTTGGGACAGGGTCAGCCCCAGCATTTT.

The V gene is TRBV5-4, the J gene TRBJ2-1, with 13 nucleotides matching TRBD2. The CDR3 loop spans 19 amino acids. V lost 0 bases and J lost 4; bases outside the gene matches: 10. Germline lookup yields CDR1 SGHNT and CDR2 YYREEE (reference sequence). The CDR3 nucleotides read TGTGCCAGCAGCTTGGAGGGACTAGCGGGGTGGCGCGAGTACAATGAGCAGTTCTTC. This codes for CASSLEGLAGWREYNEQFF. Combining the CDR3 with reference TRBV5-4 and TRBJ2-1 gives the whole variable domain ETGVTQSPTHLIKTRGQQVTLRCSSQSGHNTVSWYQQALGQGPQFIFQYYREEENGRGNFPPRFSGLQFPNYSSELNVNALELDDSALYLCASSLEGLAGWREYNEQFFGPGTRLTVL.

This chain connects TRBV27 to TRBJ2-1; D is ambiguous. V was trimmed by 3 bases and J by 2 bases, leaving 5 bases between them. The CDR3 has 13 amino acids. The germline V gene has CDR1 MNHEY and CDR2 SMNVEV (reference sequence). CDR3: CASSFSPYNEQFF. The DNA of the CDR3 is TGTGCCAGCAGTTTCTCCCCCTACAATGAGCAGTTCTTC.

The chain links TRBV5-4 to TRBJ2-3, with D possibly being TRBD2 (6 bases). The CDR3 runs to 15 residues. Germline lookup yields CDR1 SGHNT and CDR2 YYREEE (reference sequence). V lost 4 bases, J lost 3 bases, and 15 bases lay in between. Here the CDR3 reads CASSGALGGTDTQYF. The CDR3 bases are TGTGCCAGCAGCGGGGCCCTTGGGGGGACAGATACGCAGTATTTT. The full variable domain, its missing parts supplied by reference TRBV5-4 and TRBJ2-3, is ETGVTQSPTHLIKTRGQQVTLRCSSQSGHNTVSWYQQALGQGPQFIFQYYREEENGRGNFPPRFSGLQFPNYSSELNVNALELDDSALYLCASSGALGGTDTQYFGPGTRLTVL.

The V and J genes are TRBV7-9 and TRBJ1-1; TRBD1 matches 7 bases. The CDR3 totals 15 residues. Germline CDR1 and CDR2: SEHNR and FQNEAQ (reference sequence). The V gene end was trimmed by 1 base and the J gene end by 8 bases; junction bases not matched to a gene: 10. The chain's CDR3 is CASSLGTGVDPEAFF. In DNA, the CDR3 is TGTGCCAGCAGCTTAGGTACAGGGGTGGACCCAGAAGCTTTCTTT.

The chain has TRBV18 and TRBJ1-5, with D perhaps matching TRBD1 (6 bases). The CDR3 totals 14 residues. Trimming stripped 5 bases from V and 3 bases from J, with 11 bases between. Germline V gene sequence: CDR1 KGHSH, CDR2 LQKENI. The CDR3 loop reads CASSTTGNNQPQHF. The CDR3 nucleotides are TGTGCCAGCTCAACGACAGGAAACAATCAGCCCCAGCATTTT. The variable domain in full, completed from reference TRBV18 and TRBJ1-5, reads NAGVMQNPRHLVRRRGQEARLRCSPMKGHSHVYWYRQLPEEGLKFMVYLQKENIIDESGMPKERFSAEFPKEGPSILRIQQVVRGDSAAYFCASSTTGNNQPQHFGDGTRLSIL.

V and J are TRBV5-1 and TRBJ1-3; D might be TRBD1 (5 bases). V lost 2 bases and J 0 bases, leaving 12 bases between the germline ends. Germline loops: CDR1 SGHRS, CDR2 YFSETQ. The CDR3 is 16 amino acids. The CDR3 loop is CASSFSDSYSGNTIYF. The CDR3, as DNA: TGCGCCAGCAGCTTTTCCGACAGCTACTCTGGAAACACCATATATTTT.

A single count supports this clone. The chain has TRBV9 and TRBJ1-2, with TRBD1 matching 8 bases. From germline, CDR1 is SGDLS and CDR2 YYNGEE. V was clipped by 0 bases and J by 2 bases; unmatched bases: 6. CDR3 length equals 16 residues. The CDR3 here is CASSVAPRGHNYGYTF. CDR3 DNA: TGTGCCAGCAGCGTAGCTCCCAGGGGGCACAACTATGGCTACACCTTC.

V is TRBV29-1 and J is TRBJ2-1, with TRBD2 as a possible D gene (7 bases). CDR3 length: 12 amino acids. The V and J ends lost 7 bases and 11 bases respectively, with 18 bases between them. Germline CDR1 SQVTM, CDR2 ANQGSEA. Here the CDR3 reads CSGGLRGGQQFF. In DNA form, the CDR3 reads TGCAGCGGTGGATTGAGGGGGGGGCAGCAGTTCTTC.

The rearrangement uses TRBV25-1 and TRBJ1-1; 9 bases line up with TRBD1. The CDR3 has 15 amino acids. With 6 bases clipped from V and 1 base from J, the junction kept 6 bases outside the gene matches. Per germline, CDR1 MGHDK and CDR2 SYGVNS. For the CDR3, the DNA is TGTGCCAGCAGCCAAACGACAGGGGGGAACACTGAAGCTTTCTTT. Encoded protein: CASSQTTGGNTEAFF.

J is TRBJ2-1 and V is TRBV7-9; 8 nucleotides agree with TRBD1. Germline CDR1 SEHNR, CDR2 FQNEAQ (reference sequence). This CDR3 is 13 amino acids long. The trim removed 11 bases at V and 0 bases at J, leaving 3 bases unmatched. In DNA form, the CDR3 reads TGTGCCGGGGGACAGGCCTCCTACAATGAGCAGTTCTTC. Translating it yields CAGGQASYNEQFF.

The chain couples TRBV19 to TRBJ1-5; perhaps TRBD1 as D (6 bases). V lost 4 bases to trimming and J lost 7 bases, with 11 bases between them. The CDR3 runs 13 residues. The germline gives CDR1 LNHDA, CDR2 SQIVND (reference sequence). The chain's CDR3 is CASSRGQNQPQHF. The CDR3 DNA sequence: TGTGCCAGTAGTAGAGGACAGAACCAGCCCCAGCATTTT.

This clone has only a few counts. The rearrangement uses TRBV12-1 and TRBJ2-3; the table's D call, TRBD2, has no DNA check behind it. TRBV12-1 counts as a pseudogene. The CDR3 spans 17 residues. The CDR3 here is CASSFASTATSTDTQYF. DNA of the CDR3: TGTGCCAGCAGCTTTGCTAGCACTGCTACTAGCACAGATACGCAGTATTTT.

This chain uses TRBV11-2 with TRBJ1-2; weak D call: TRBD1 (5 bases). CDR3 length: 16 amino acids. Looked up from germline, CDR1 is SGHAT and CDR2 is FQNNGV. V lost 5 bases and J 0 bases, leaving 16 bases between the germline ends. The CDR3 reads CASSTYRREANYGYTF. The CDR3 nucleotides are TGTGCCAGCAGCACTTACAGGAGGGAGGCTAACTATGGCTACACCTTC.

The DNA for the CDR3 is TGTGCCAGCAGACATTATCGCAGGGTTTCCCCCAACACCGGGGAGCTGTTTTTT. Its translation: CASRHYRRVSPNTGELFF. The J gene is TRBJ2-2, the V gene TRBV11-2, with a tentative D call TRBD1 (5 bases). Trimming removed 6 bases from V and 2 bases from J, with 22 bases in between. CDR3 length: 18 amino acids. Per the germline V gene, CDR1 is SGHAT and CDR2 is FQNNGV.

The chain uses TRBV9 and TRBJ2-1, with D possibly TRBD1 on 6 matching bases. Trimming stripped 3 bases from V and 4 bases from J, with 14 bases between. Germline CDR1 SGDLS, CDR2 YYNGEE. CDR3 size: 15 residues. CDR3 protein: CASSASGTSYNEQFF. CDR3 coding DNA: TGTGCCAGCAGCGCGTCCGGGACAAGTTACAATGAGCAGTTCTTC.